Listed below are T cell receptor beta chains from one sample, sequenced in a study of cytomegalovirus exposure and HLA in healthy donors. This table comes from immunoSEQ multiplex PCR, and its TCRdb copy is limited to in-frame clones, with some not included. The sample includes around 100,000 clones, 78% seen only once; the top ten take over 3.5%. The sample taken for sequencing was PBMCs. The receptors were sampled from a woman in her forties in good health and CMV-seropositive. CDR3s include the opening cysteine and the closing phenylalanine or tryptophan. Fields, in order: V gene, CDR3 length, D gene, J gene, CDR3 protein, CDR3 DNA. The D gene is left open where the match is weak.

TRBV10-3	16	TRBD2	TRBJ2-7	CATATSVPSQGYEQYF	TGTGCCACCGCCACTAGCGTTCCCAGTCAGGGCTACGAGCAGTACTTC
TRBV6-5	14	TRBD2	TRBJ2-1	CASRRLALFNEQFF	TGTGCCAGCAGGAGACTAGCGCTTTTCAATGAGCAGTTCTTC
TRBV18	13	-	TRBJ2-7	CASSPPFDGEQYF	TGTGCCAGCTCACCACCTTTCGACGGGGAGCAGTACTTC
TRBV7-9	15	-	TRBJ2-1	CASSPTRRNYNEQFF	TGTGCCAGCAGCCCGACTAGACGAAACTACAATGAGCAGTTCTTC
TRBV7-8	17	TRBD2	TRBJ2-2	CASSLVRAAGHTGELFF	TGTGCCAGCAGCTTAGTTCGTGCAGCGGGGCACACCGGGGAGCTGTTTTTT
TRBV2	15	-	TRBJ1-4	CASSENTATNEKLFF	TGTGCCAGCAGTGAAAACACCGCAACTAATGAAAAACTGTTTTTT
TRBV5-1	15	-	TRBJ1-5	CASSLGEIGNQPQHF	TGCGCCAGCAGCTTGGGGGAGATCGGCAATCAGCCCCAGCATTTT
TRBV9	13	-	TRBJ2-2	CASSVVVAGELFF	TGTGCCAGCAGCGTAGTAGTGGCCGGGGAGCTGTTTTTT
TRBV19	16	TRBD1	TRBJ2-3	CASSIDLGQGEDTQYF	TGTGCCAGTAGTATAGATCTGGGGCAGGGGGAAGATACGCAGTATTTT
TRBV7-3	18	-	TRBJ2-2	CASSLLGKKGGVAGELFF	TGTGCCAGCAGCTTATTGGGGAAAAAAGGGGGGGTCGCCGGGGAGCTGTTTTTT